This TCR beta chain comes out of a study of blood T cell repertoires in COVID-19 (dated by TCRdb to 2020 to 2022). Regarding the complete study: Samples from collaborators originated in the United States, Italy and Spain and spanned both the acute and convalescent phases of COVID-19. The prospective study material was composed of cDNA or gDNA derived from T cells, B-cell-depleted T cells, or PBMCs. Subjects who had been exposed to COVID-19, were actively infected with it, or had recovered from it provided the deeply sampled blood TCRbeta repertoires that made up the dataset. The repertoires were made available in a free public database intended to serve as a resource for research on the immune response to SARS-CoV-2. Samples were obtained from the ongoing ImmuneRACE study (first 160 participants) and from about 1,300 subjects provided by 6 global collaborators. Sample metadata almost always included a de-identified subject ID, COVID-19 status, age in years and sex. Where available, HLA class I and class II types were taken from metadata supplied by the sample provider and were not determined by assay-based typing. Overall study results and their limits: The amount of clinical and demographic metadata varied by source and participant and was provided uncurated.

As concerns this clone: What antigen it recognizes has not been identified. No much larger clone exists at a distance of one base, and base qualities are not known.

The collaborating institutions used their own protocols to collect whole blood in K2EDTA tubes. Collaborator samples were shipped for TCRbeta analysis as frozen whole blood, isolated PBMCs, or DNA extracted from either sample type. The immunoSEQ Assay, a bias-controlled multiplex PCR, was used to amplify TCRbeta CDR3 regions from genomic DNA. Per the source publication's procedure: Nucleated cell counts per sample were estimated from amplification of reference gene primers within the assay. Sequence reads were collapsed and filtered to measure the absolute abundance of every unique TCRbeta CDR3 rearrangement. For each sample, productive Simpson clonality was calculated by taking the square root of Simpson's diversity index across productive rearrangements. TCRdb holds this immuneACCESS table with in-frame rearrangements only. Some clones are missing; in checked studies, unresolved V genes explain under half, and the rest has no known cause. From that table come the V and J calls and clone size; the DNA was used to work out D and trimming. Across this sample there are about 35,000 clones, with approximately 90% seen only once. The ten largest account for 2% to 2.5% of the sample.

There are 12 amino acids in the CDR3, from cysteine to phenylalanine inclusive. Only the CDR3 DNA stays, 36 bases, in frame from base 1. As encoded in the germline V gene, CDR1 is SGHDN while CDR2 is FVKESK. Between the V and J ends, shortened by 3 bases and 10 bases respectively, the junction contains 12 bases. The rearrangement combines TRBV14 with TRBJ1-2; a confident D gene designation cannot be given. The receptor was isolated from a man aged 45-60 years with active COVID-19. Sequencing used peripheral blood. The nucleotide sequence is TGTGCCAGCAGCCACGACGGGGTTCTCTACACCTTC. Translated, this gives CASSHDGVLYTF.